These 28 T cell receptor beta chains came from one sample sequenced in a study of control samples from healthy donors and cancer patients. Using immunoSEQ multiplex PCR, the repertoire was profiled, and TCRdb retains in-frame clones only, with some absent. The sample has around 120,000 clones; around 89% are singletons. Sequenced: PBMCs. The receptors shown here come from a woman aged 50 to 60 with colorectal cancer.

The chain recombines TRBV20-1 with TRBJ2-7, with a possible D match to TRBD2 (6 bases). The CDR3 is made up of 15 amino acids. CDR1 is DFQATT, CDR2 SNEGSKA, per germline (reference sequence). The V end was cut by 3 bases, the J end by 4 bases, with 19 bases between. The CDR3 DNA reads TGCAGTGCTAGTAGGGCACTCATCGGGAGTTACGAGCAGTACTTC. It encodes CSASRALIGSYEQYF.

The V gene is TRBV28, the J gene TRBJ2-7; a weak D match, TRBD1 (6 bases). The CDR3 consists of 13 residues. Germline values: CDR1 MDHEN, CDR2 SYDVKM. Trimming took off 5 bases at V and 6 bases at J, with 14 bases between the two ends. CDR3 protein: CASSGTGTGEQYF. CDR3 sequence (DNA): TGTGCCAGCAGTGGAACAGGGACCGGCGAGCAGTACTTC.

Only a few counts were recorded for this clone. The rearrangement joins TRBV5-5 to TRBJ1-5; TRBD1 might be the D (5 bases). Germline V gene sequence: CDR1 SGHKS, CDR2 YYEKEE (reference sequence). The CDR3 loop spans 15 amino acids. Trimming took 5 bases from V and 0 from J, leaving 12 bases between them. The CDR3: CASSLTGGSNQPQHF. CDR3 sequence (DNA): TGTGCCAGCAGTCTCACGGGGGGTAGCAATCAGCCCCAGCATTTT.

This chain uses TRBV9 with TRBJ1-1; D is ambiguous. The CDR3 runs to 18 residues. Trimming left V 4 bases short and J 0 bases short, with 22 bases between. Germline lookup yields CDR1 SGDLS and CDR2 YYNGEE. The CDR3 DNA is TGTGCCAGCAGCTTTATCGCAACAGCAGGAGGGTTGAACACTGAAGCTTTCTTT. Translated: CASSFIATAGGLNTEAFF.

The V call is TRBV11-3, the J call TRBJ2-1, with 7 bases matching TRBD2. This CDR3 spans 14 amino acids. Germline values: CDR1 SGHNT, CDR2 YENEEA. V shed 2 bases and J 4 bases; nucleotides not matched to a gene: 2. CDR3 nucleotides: TGTGCCAGCAGCTTATCGGGAGGTTACAATGAGCAGTTCTTC. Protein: CASSLSGGYNEQFF.

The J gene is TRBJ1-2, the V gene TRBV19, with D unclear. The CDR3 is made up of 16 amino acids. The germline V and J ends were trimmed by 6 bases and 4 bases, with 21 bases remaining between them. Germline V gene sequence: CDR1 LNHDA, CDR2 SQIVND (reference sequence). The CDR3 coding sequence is TGTGCCAGTAGCCCCGACGGGCGTGGGTTTGTCTATGGCTACACCTTC. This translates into CASSPDGRGFVYGYTF.

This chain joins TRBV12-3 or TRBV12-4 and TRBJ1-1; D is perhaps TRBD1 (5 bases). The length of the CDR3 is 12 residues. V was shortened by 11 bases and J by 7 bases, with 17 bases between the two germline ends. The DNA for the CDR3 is TGTGCCTCCAGCCGTTTGAGGGGTGAAGCTTTCTTT. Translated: CASSRLRGEAFF.

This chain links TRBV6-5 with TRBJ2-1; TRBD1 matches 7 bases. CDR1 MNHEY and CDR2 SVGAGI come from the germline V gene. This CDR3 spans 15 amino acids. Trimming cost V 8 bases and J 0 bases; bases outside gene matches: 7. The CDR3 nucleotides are TGTGCCAGCCGCCTAAACAGGGGCTCCTACAATGAGCAGTTCTTC. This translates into CASRLNRGSYNEQFF.

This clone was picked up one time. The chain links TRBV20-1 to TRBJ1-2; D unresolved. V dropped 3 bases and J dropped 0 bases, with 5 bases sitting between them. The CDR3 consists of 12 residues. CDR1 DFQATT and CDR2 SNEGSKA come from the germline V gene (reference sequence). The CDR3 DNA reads TGCAGTGCTAGTCCATCTAACTATGGCTACACCTTC. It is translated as CSASPSNYGYTF.

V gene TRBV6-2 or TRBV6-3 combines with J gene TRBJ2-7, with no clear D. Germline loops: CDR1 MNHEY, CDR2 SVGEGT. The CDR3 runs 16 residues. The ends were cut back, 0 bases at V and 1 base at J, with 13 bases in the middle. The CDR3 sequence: CASSYSPSSGSYEQYF. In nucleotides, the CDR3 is TGTGCCAGCAGTTACTCCCCCTCTAGTGGGTCCTACGAGCAGTACTTC.

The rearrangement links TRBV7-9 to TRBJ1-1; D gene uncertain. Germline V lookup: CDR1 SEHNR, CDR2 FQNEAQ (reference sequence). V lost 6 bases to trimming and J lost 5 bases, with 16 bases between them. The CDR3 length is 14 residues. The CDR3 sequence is CASSLDGSGTEAFF. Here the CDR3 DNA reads TGTGCCAGCAGTCTAGACGGGAGCGGAACTGAAGCTTTCTTT.

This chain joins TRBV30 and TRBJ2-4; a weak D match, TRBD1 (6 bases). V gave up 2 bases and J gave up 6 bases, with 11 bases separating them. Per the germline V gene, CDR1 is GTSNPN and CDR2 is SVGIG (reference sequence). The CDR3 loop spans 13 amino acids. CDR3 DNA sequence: TGTGCCTGGAGTTGGGGGCCCCTAAACATTCAGTACTTC. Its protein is CAWSWGPLNIQYF.

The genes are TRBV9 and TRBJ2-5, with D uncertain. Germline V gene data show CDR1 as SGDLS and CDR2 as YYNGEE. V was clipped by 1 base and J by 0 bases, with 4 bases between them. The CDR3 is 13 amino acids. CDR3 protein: CASSVLDQETQYF. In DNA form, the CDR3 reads TGTGCCAGCAGCGTACTAGACCAAGAGACCCAGTACTTC.

CDR3 nucleotides: TGTGCCAGCAGCTTAACGGGTAACAGAAACATTCAGTACTTC. It specifies CASSLTGNRNIQYF. This chain uses TRBV5-4 with TRBJ2-4, with D unclear. V lost 2 bases and J lost 6, with 12 bases in between. Germline CDR1 is SGHNT and CDR2 is YYREEE (reference sequence). This CDR3 is built from 14 residues.

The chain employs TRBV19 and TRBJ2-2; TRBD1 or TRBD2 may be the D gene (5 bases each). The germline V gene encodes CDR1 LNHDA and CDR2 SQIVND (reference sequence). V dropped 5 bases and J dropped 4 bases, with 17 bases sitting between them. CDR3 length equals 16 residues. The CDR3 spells CASSAPGTSGTGELFF. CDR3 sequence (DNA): TGTGCCAGTAGTGCCCCAGGGACCTCGGGCACCGGGGAGCTGTTTTTT.

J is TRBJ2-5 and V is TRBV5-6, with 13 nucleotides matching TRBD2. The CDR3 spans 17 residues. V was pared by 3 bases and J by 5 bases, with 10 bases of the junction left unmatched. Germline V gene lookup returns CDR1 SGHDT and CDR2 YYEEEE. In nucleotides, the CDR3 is TGTGCCAGCAGCTGGGCCACGACTAGCGGGGGGACGGAGACCCAGTACTTC. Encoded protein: CASSWATTSGGTETQYF.

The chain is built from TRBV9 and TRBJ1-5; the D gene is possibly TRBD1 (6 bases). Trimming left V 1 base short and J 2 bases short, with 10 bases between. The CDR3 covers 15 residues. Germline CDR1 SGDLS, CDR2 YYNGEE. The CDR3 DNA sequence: TGTGCCAGCAGCGTATCGGGGGCAGGCAATCAGCCCCAGCATTTT. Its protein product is CASSVSGAGNQPQHF.

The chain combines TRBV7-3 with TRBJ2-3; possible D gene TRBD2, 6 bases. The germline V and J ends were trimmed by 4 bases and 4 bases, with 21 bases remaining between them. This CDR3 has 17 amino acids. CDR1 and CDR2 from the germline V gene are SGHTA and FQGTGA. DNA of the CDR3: TGTGCCAGCAGCTCCGGCCTACAAGCGGGTAGGGCAGATACGCAGTATTTT. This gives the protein CASSSGLQAGRADTQYF.

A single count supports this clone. The chain's CDR3 is CASSLGTHNYGYTF. The CDR3 DNA sequence: TGTGCCAGCAGCTTGGGGACTCACAACTATGGCTACACCTTC. The V gene is TRBV7-2, the J gene TRBJ1-2; a possible D gene is TRBD1 (5 bases). Germline values: CDR1 SGHTA, CDR2 FQGNSA. The CDR3 is 14 residues long. Trimming took 3 bases from V and 2 from J, leaving 10 bases between them. Together with reference TRBV7-2 and TRBJ1-2, the CDR3 gives the full variable domain: GAGVSQSPSNKVTEKGKDVELRCDPISGHTALYWYRQSLGQGLEFLIYFQGNSAPDKSGLPSDRFSAERTGGSVSTLTIQRTQQEDSAVYLCASSLGTHNYGYTFGSGTRLTVV.

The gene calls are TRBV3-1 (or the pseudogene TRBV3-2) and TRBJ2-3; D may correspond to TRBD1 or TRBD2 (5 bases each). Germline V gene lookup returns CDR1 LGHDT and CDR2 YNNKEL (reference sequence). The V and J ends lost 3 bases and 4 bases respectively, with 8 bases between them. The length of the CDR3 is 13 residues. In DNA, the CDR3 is TGTGCCAGCAGCCAGGGGGTATCAGATACGCAGTATTTT. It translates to CASSQGVSDTQYF.

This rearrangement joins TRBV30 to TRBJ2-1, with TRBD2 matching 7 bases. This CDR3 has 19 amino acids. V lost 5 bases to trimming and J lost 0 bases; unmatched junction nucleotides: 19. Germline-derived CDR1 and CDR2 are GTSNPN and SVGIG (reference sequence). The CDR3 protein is CAWVDPSGAAPSSYNEQFF. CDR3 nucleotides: TGTGCCTGGGTGGACCCTAGCGGTGCTGCACCTAGCTCCTACAATGAGCAGTTCTTC.

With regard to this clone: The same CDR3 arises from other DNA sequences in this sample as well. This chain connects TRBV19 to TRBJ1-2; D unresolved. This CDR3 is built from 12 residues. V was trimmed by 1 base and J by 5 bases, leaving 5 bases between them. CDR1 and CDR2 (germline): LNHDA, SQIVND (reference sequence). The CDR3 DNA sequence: TGTGCCAGTAGTATAGGGCGGTATGGCTACACCTTC. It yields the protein CASSIGRYGYTF. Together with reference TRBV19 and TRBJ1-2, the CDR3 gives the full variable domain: DGGITQSPKYLFRKEGQNVTLSCEQNLNHDAMYWYRQDPGQGLRLIYYSQIVNDFQKGDIAEGYSVSREKKESFPLTVTSAQKNPTAFYLCASSIGRYGYTFGSGTRLTVV.

CDR3 nucleotides: TGTGCCAGCAGCACAAGAAACAGCATGCAATATGGCTACACCTTC. Its translation: CASSTRNSMQYGYTF. J is TRBJ1-2 and V is TRBV2; D not resolved. The CDR3 consists of 15 residues. Trimming took off 6 bases at V and 5 bases at J, with 19 bases between the two ends. The V gene's germline CDR1 is SNHLY and CDR2 FYNNEI.

Written as DNA, the CDR3 is TGTGCCAGCAGCTTAGTTCTGGGTGGAAACACCATATATTTT. Translating it yields CASSLVLGGNTIYF. The rearrangement joins TRBV7-8 to TRBJ1-3; D is undetermined. The ends were cut back, 1 base at V and 3 bases at J, with 7 bases in the middle. The CDR3 loop spans 14 amino acids. Germline assignment: CDR1 SGHVS and CDR2 FQNEAQ.

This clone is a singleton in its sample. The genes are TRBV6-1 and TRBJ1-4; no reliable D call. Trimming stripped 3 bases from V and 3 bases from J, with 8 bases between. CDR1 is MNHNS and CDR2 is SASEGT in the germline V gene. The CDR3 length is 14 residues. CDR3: CASSEGWANEKLFF. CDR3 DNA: TGTGCCAGCAGTGAGGGTTGGGCTAATGAAAAACTGTTTTTT.

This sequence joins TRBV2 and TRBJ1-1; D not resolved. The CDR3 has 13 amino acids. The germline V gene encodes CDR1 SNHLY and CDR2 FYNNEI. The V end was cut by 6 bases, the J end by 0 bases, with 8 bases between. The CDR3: CASSLQVNTEAFF. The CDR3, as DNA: TGTGCCAGCAGCCTACAAGTGAACACTGAAGCTTTCTTT. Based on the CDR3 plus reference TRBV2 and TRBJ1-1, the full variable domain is EPEVTQTPSHQVTQMGQEVILRCVPISNHLYFYWYRQILGQKVEFLVSFYNNEISEKSEIFDDQFSVERPDGSNFTLKIRSTKLEDSAMYFCASSLQVNTEAFFGQGTRLTVV.

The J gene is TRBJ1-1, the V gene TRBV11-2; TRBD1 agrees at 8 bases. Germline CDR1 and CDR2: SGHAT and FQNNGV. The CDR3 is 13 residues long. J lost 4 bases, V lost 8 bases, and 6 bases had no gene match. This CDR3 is CASRRTGSTEAFF. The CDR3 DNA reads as TGTGCCAGCCGTAGGACAGGGTCCACTGAAGCTTTCTTT.

The CDR3 region is CSAGTGDYEQYF. CDR3 DNA: TGCAGCGCCGGGACAGGGGACTACGAGCAGTACTTC. The chain has TRBV29-1 and TRBJ2-7; 10 nucleotides agree with TRBD1. With V trimmed by 7 bases and J by 3 bases, 3 bases remained unmatched. CDR3 length: 12 amino acids. The germline V gene has CDR1 SQVTM and CDR2 ANQGSEA.